This entry lists 20 T cell receptor beta chains sequenced from one sample in a study of CD8 T cells in Susac syndrome. An amount of RNA that ranged from roughly 0.5 to 1 ug was reverse transcribed with random hexamers. Each CDR3 protein gets one entry after TCRdb re-called the immunoSEQ multiplex PCR reads with MiXCR. The table shows about 300,000 distinct CDR3 sequences, with approximately 85% occurring only once. The sequencing sample was made of CD8+ T cells from PBMCs. These receptors originate from a human donor with multiple sclerosis.

V usage is TRBV6-2 or TRBV6-3 and J usage is TRBJ2-2, with a possible D match to TRBD2 (6 bases). The CDR3 runs 14 residues. CDR1 is MNHEY, CDR2 SVGEGT, per germline. Deletions cut 8 bases from V and 5 bases from J, with 15 bases between. Here the CDR3 DNA reads TGTGCCAGCGTCGGGAGAGCTAGTACCGGGGAGCTGTTTTTT. The encoded protein is CASVGRASTGELFF.

The chain couples TRBV27 to TRBJ2-1; D may match TRBD1 or TRBD2 (5 bases each). The germline V and J ends were trimmed by 4 bases and 4 bases, with 14 bases remaining between them. CDR1 MNHEY and CDR2 SMNVEV come from the germline V gene (reference sequence). The CDR3 contains 15 residues. In DNA, the CDR3 is TGTGCCAGCAGTTACTCCGGGACGCATTACAATGAGCAGTTCTTC. Amino acid sequence: CASSYSGTHYNEQFF.

This clonotype occurred once. The rearrangement links TRBV28 to TRBJ2-3, with no clear D. Trimming took off 6 bases at V and 2 bases at J, with 15 bases between the two ends. Looked up from germline, CDR1 is MDHEN and CDR2 is SYDVKM. This CDR3 region has 15 residues. The CDR3 DNA reads as TGTGCCAGCAGCCCGTGGCAAGGCGACACAGATACGCAGTATTTT. It yields the protein CASSPWQGDTDTQYF.

This clonotype was picked up one time. The rearrangement joins TRBV4-2 to TRBJ1-2; a possible D gene is TRBD1 (5 bases). V was trimmed by 4 bases and J by 4 bases, leaving 16 bases between them. Germline CDR1 and CDR2: LGHNA and YNFKEQ. The CDR3 extends over 15 amino acids. CDR3 loop: CASSLPTGTAYGYTF. The CDR3 coding sequence is TGTGCCAGCAGCCTACCAACCGGGACGGCCTATGGCTACACCTTC.

This sequence joins TRBV7-2 and TRBJ1-5, with D perhaps TRBD1 (5 bases). V was shortened by 5 bases and J by 6 bases, with 17 bases between the two germline ends. CDR1 SGHTA and CDR2 FQGNSA come from the germline V gene. This CDR3 has 15 residues. The CDR3, as DNA: TGTGCCAGCAGCCAAGGGCAGGGCCTTGTTCAGCCCCAGCATTTT. Translated, it gives CASSQGQGLVQPQHF. The full variable domain, its missing parts supplied by reference TRBV7-2 and TRBJ1-5, is GAGVSQSPSNKVTEKGKDVELRCDPISGHTALYWYRQSLGQGLEFLIYFQGNSAPDKSGLPSDRFSAERTGGSVSTLTIQRTQQEDSAVYLCASSQGQGLVQPQHFGDGTRLSIL.

The V and J genes are TRBV9 and TRBJ2-7; D uncertain. Germline loops: CDR1 SGDLS, CDR2 YYNGEE. Trimming removed 2 bases from V and 1 base from J, with 13 bases in between. The CDR3 totals 15 residues. The CDR3 loop reads CASSVDGGDSYEQYF. The DNA of the CDR3 is TGTGCCAGCAGCGTCGACGGTGGGGATTCCTACGAGCAGTACTTC.

This chain's CDR3 is CASSQDPPLQYTTNEKLFF. The CDR3 DNA reads TGTGCCAGCAGCCAAGATCCCCCTCTCCAGTATACAACTAATGAAAAACTGTTTTTT. The chain employs TRBV3-1 and TRBJ1-4, with D uncertain. Germline CDR1 LGHDT, CDR2 YNNKEL (reference sequence). Trimming took 0 bases from V and 0 from J, leaving 17 bases between them. This CDR3 spans 19 amino acids. Complete variable domain (other parts from reference TRBV3-1 and TRBJ1-4): DTAVSQTPKYLVTQMGNDKSIKCEQNLGHDTMYWYKQDSKKFLKIMFSYNNKELIINETVPNRFSPKSPDKAHLNLHINSLELGDSAVYFCASSQDPPLQYTTNEKLFFGSGTQLSVL.

The chain links TRBV15 to TRBJ1-5; no firm D call. The CDR3 extends over 17 amino acids. The germline V gene has CDR1 LNHNV and CDR2 YYDKDF (reference sequence). V lost 0 bases to trimming and J lost 3 bases, with 15 bases between them. CDR3 sequence (DNA): TGTGCCACCAGCAGAGATCGGGCCGTTAGACTCAATCAGCCCCAGCATTTT. Protein product: CATSRDRAVRLNQPQHF.

The rearrangement joins TRBV15 to TRBJ2-2; no clear D. This CDR3 spans 15 amino acids. Deletions cut 0 bases from V and 6 bases from J, with 11 bases between. Germline assignment: CDR1 LNHNV and CDR2 YYDKDF (reference sequence). The CDR3 DNA follows: TGTGCCACCAGCAGAGATTGGGCCCGGGCCGGGGAGCTGTTTTTT. Its translation: CATSRDWARAGELFF. Full variable domain (rest looked up from reference TRBV15 and TRBJ2-2): DAMVIQNPRYQVTQFGKPVTLSCSQTLNHNVMYWYQQKSSQAPKLLFHYYDKDFNNEADTPDNFQSRRPNTSFCFLDIRSPGLGDTAMYLCATSRDWARAGELFFGEGSRLTVL.

The chain is built from TRBV30 and TRBJ2-5, with 9 bases that match TRBD2. Germline loops: CDR1 GTSNPN, CDR2 SVGIG (reference sequence). V lost 3 bases, J lost 7 bases, and 9 bases stayed unmatched. The CDR3 covers 14 residues. The CDR3 reads CAWSQGLAGGTQYF. DNA of the CDR3: TGTGCCTGGAGCCAGGGACTAGCAGGCGGGACCCAGTACTTC.

This clonotype came up once. This sequence joins TRBV28 and TRBJ1-1, with a possible D match to TRBD1 (5 bases). The CDR3 consists of 16 residues. The germline V and J ends were trimmed by 5 bases and 1 base, with 17 bases remaining between them. Per germline, CDR1 MDHEN and CDR2 SYDVKM. The CDR3 is CASSPPDRGQNTEAFF. As DNA, the CDR3 is TGTGCCAGCAGTCCACCTGATAGAGGACAGAACACTGAAGCTTTCTTT.

V and J are TRBV30 and TRBJ2-7; D call uncertain. Trimming shortened V by 3 bases and J by 0 bases, and 15 bases separated the two germline ends. This CDR3 spans 15 amino acids. Per the germline V gene, CDR1 is GTSNPN and CDR2 is SVGIG (reference sequence). The CDR3 spells CAWSPDGSLSYEQYF. CDR3 in DNA: TGTGCCTGGAGCCCCGATGGCAGTCTCTCCTACGAGCAGTACTTC. Combining the CDR3 with reference TRBV30 and TRBJ2-7 gives the whole variable domain SQTIHQWPATLVQPVGSPLSLECTVEGTSNPNLYWYRQAAGRGLQLLFYSVGIGQISSEVPQNLSASRPQDRQFILSSKKLLLSDSGFYLCAWSPDGSLSYEQYFGPGTRLTVT.

The chain joins TRBV27 to TRBJ2-1; TRBD2 matches 8 bases. J lost 2 bases, V lost 4 bases, and 7 bases had no gene match. Per germline, CDR1 MNHEY and CDR2 SMNVEV (reference sequence). The CDR3 spans 16 residues. The CDR3 nucleotides read TGTGCCAGCAGTTATAGCAGCGGGAGAACCTACAATGAGCAGTTCTTC. Translating gives CASSYSSGRTYNEQFF.

The V gene is TRBV12-3 or TRBV12-4, the J gene TRBJ2-1; 14 bases are shared with TRBD2. The CDR3 contains 15 residues. Germline trimming cut 7 bases from V and 8 bases from J; bases unmatched to any gene: 7. The CDR3 is CASNPGLAGVDEQFF. The CDR3 coding sequence is TGTGCCAGCAACCCGGGACTAGCGGGAGTTGATGAGCAGTTCTTC.

This chain connects TRBV7-6 to TRBJ2-4; the match to TRBD1 covers 10 bases. Germline CDR1 reads SGHVS; CDR2 reads FNYEAQ. This CDR3 has 17 residues. The J segment lost 6 bases and the V segment lost 1 base, leaving 9 bases of the junction unmatched. The CDR3 region has the DNA TGTGCCAGCAGCTTAGACGGGACAGGGGACTGGGGAAACATTCAGTACTTC. Encoded protein: CASSLDGTGDWGNIQYF. Full variable domain (rest looked up from reference TRBV7-6 and TRBJ2-4): GAGVSQSPRYKVTKRGQDVALRCDPISGHVSLYWYRQALGQGPEFLTYFNYEAQQDKSGLPNDRFSAERPEGSISTLTIQRTEQRDSAMYRCASSLDGTGDWGNIQYFGAGTRLSVL.

This chain uses TRBV4-2 with TRBJ2-7; 14 positions match TRBD2. The CDR3 is made up of 16 amino acids. CDR1 is LGHNA and CDR2 is YNFKEQ in the germline V gene. With V trimmed by 2 bases and J by 3 bases, 3 bases remained unmatched. CDR3: CASSQPGTSGSYEQYF. CDR3 DNA: TGTGCCAGCAGCCAACCTGGGACTAGCGGGAGCTACGAGCAGTACTTC.

The chain uses TRBV10-3 and TRBJ2-4, with 13 positions matching TRBD2. Germline-derived CDR1 and CDR2 are ENHRY and SYGVKD. Losses at the gene ends were 0 bases for V and 2 bases for J; bases not matched to a gene: 7. The CDR3 consists of 19 residues. CDR3 sequence: CAISESRLAGGSSKNIQYF. For the CDR3, the DNA is TGTGCCATCAGTGAGTCGCGACTAGCGGGAGGATCCTCCAAAAACATTCAGTACTTC.

The genes are TRBV7-8 and TRBJ2-7; perhaps TRBD2 as D (5 bases). Per germline, CDR1 SGHVS and CDR2 FQNEAQ. V was cut by 5 bases and J by 0 bases, with 14 bases left in between. The CDR3 extends over 15 amino acids. The CDR3 DNA reads TGTGCCAGCAGCCCGGACTTTTCCGCCTCCTACGAGCAGTACTTC. It encodes CASSPDFSASYEQYF.

V and J are TRBV12-3 or TRBV12-4 and TRBJ2-2; 7 positions match TRBD1. Trimming at V came to 6 bases and at J to 6 bases, leaving 4 bases not matched to a gene. This CDR3 has 13 amino acids. CDR3 nucleotide sequence: TGTGCCAGCAGAGCTAGGGGGCCCGGGGAGCTGTTTTTT. Its protein is CASRARGPGELFF.

The chain combines TRBV6-1 with TRBJ2-1; D tentatively reads TRBD1 or TRBD2 (5 bases each). This CDR3 has 14 amino acids. CDR1 MNHNS and CDR2 SASEGT come from the germline V gene. V lost 6 bases and J lost 6, with 15 bases in between. CDR3 amino acids: CASRGPLGVNEQFF. The CDR3 DNA is TGTGCCAGCAGAGGGCCCCTGGGGGTCAATGAGCAGTTCTTC.